A selection of T cell receptor beta chains follows, all from one sample in a study of human versus mouse CDR3 diversity and MHC coevolution. Libraries were prepared by immunoSEQ multiplex PCR; TCRdb keeps only in-frame clonotypes and omits some of them. The sample yields over 60,000 clones, 85% to 95% seen once. The source material was naive CD4+ T cells from blood. The receptors stem from a person aged 25 to 75 in good health. The conserved cysteine and the conserved F or W are not part of the CDR3 here. Each record gives: J gene, V gene, CDR3 protein.

J: TRBJ2-3; V: TRBV6-1; CDR3: ASSALTKVRQGSSTDTQY
J: TRBJ1-1; V: TRBV6-1; CDR3: ASSEQGGAPTEAF
J: TRBJ2-7; V: TRBV10-1; CDR3: ASSSGIYEQY
J: TRBJ1-4; V: TRBV27; CDR3: ASSLGTGAINEKLF
J: TRBJ2-1; V: TRBV10-3; CDR3: AISEVLSSYNEQF
J: TRBJ1-6; V: TRBV28; CDR3: ASSLLESPLH
J: TRBJ1-1; V: TRBV19; CDR3: ASRRRTANTEAF
J: TRBJ1-2; V: TRBV27; CDR3: ASRMTGGARGYT
J: TRBJ2-2; V: TRBV5-1; CDR3: ASSLVSAGTGELF
J: TRBJ2-1; V: TRBV2; CDR3: ASRGTSGLYNEQF
J: TRBJ1-2; V: TRBV6-1; CDR3: ASTSRLQGYGYT
J: TRBJ1-1; V: TRBV29-1; CDR3: SVVRTNTEAF
J: TRBJ2-7; V: TRBV9; CDR3: ASSVAGQSRSYEQY
J: TRBJ2-2; V: TRBV5-1; CDR3: ASSLAGTSAGELF
J: TRBJ2-7; V: TRBV7-8; CDR3: ASSLPAGGSYEQY
J: TRBJ1-4; V: TRBV7-6; CDR3: ASSLLYSKLF
J: TRBJ2-3; V: TRBV5-8; CDR3: ASSGQSDTQY
J: TRBJ2-7; V: TRBV19; CDR3: ASGGGGPYEQY
J: TRBJ2-7; V: TRBV7-3; CDR3: ASSLSPGAAYEQY
J: TRBJ1-1; V: TRBV12-2; CDR3: ASRFFTGQKNTEAF
J: TRBJ2-7; V: TRBV19; CDR3: ASSKAGGPYEQY
J: TRBJ2-7; V: TRBV11-2; CDR3: ASSFKPGQGGYEQY
J: TRBJ1-5; V: TRBV10-3; CDR3: AAAPTGSIQPQH
J: TRBJ2-7; V: TRBV5-4; CDR3: ASSKGQGAPYEQY
J: TRBJ2-3; V: TRBV5-1; CDR3: ASSPVGGTDTQY
J: TRBJ2-3; V: TRBV6-1; CDR3: ASRVSSTDTQY
J: TRBJ1-2; V: TRBV19; CDR3: ASIPGQGVRNYGYT
J: TRBJ1-5; V: TRBV4-1; CDR3: ASSQEGGEGNQPQH
J: TRBJ2-7; V: TRBV2; CDR3: ASSGGGTSRYEQY
J: TRBJ2-7; V: TRBV25-1; CDR3: ASSKQLPPYEQY
J: TRBJ1-3; V: TRBV18; CDR3: ASSRGSSGNTIY
J: TRBJ2-1; V: TRBV18; CDR3: ASSDSGNEQF
J: TRBJ2-2; V: TRBV7-6; CDR3: ASSADQGLGELF
J: TRBJ2-7; V: TRBV10-3; CDR3: AIRIGTGSYEQY
J: TRBJ2-2; V: TRBV29-1; CDR3: SGGTGSPGELF
J: TRBJ2-1; V: TRBV30; CDR3: AWSGSGYNKNSYNEQF